These 32 T cell receptor beta chains were all obtained from the same sample, sequenced in a study of T-cell memory formation after mild COVID-19. TCRdb processed the 5' RACE reads anew with MiXCR; each CDR3 protein has one entry. The sample consists of approximately 250,000 distinct CDR3 sequences, around 15% of them appearing once. The sequenced sample consisted of PBMCs or a T cell subset sorted from them (not recorded which). The source is a man younger than 35 who had mild COVID-19 (a few samples of this study predate the infection). Cell type and time point are not known.

This clonotype has a handful of counts. The J gene is TRBJ2-3, the V gene TRBV3-1; 7 nucleotides match TRBD2. CDR1 and CDR2 (germline): LGHDT, YNNKEL (reference sequence). After removal of 1 base from V and 3 bases from J, the junction contained 7 bases not matched to a gene. CDR3 length: 16 residues. CDR3 DNA sequence: TGTGCCAGCAGCCAAGTGTCGGGGGGACGAACAGATACGCAGTATTTT. It encodes CASSQVSGGRTDTQYF.

This clonotype was picked up a small number of times. The chain has TRBV6-1 and TRBJ2-7; D not resolved. This CDR3 contains 15 residues. The V end was cut by 1 base, the J end by 2 bases, with 12 bases between. Germline CDR1 reads MNHNS; CDR2 reads SASEGT. The CDR3 here is CASSEGAGPAYEQYV. The CDR3 bases are TGTGCCAGCAGTGAAGGGGCAGGCCCAGCCTACGAGCAGTACGTC.

This clonotype was seen ten or more times. The chain links TRBV12-5 to TRBJ2-1, with 8 bases lining up with TRBD1. Trimming took 7 bases from V and 2 from J; bases not matched to a gene: 10. Germline CDR1 reads LGHNT; CDR2 reads FRNRAP. The CDR3 is made up of 16 amino acids. CDR3 sequence (DNA): TGTGCTAGTGCCAAGACGGGACAGGCAACCTACAATGAGCAGTTCTTC. This sequence encodes CASAKTGQATYNEQFF.

V and J are TRBV4-1 and TRBJ2-1; TRBD2 aligns across 9 bases. Germline CDR1 MGHRA, CDR2 YSYEKL. V lost 0 bases to trimming and J lost 6 bases; unmatched junction nucleotides: 6. This CDR3 is 16 amino acids long. The CDR3 spells CASSQDPAGGRNEQFF. CDR3 coding DNA: TGCGCCAGCAGCCAAGATCCGGCGGGGGGGCGCAATGAGCAGTTCTTC.

This clonotype has more than one count but fewer than ten. The rearrangement links TRBV12-3 or TRBV12-4 to TRBJ1-5; D call uncertain. The CDR3 spans 14 residues. Deletions cut 8 bases from V and 0 bases from J, with 11 bases between. The CDR3 DNA is TGTGCCAGCCATCGTGGCTATAGCAATCAGCCCCAGCATTTT. This encodes CASHRGYSNQPQHF.

V usage is TRBV6-2 or TRBV6-3 and J usage is TRBJ1-4; D gene unclear. The CDR3 covers 12 residues. Germline V lookup: CDR1 MNHEY, CDR2 SVGEGT. Trimming took off 5 bases at V and 7 bases at J, with 8 bases between the two ends. The CDR3 sequence is CASSAGGEKLFF. The CDR3 bases are TGTGCCAGCAGTGCGGGAGGTGAAAAACTGTTTTTT.

This chain connects TRBV20-1 to TRBJ1-6; 9 positions match TRBD1. The CDR3 consists of 15 residues. Germline V CDR1 and CDR2: DFQATT, SNEGSKA (reference sequence). V was clipped by 0 bases and J by 9 bases; unmatched bases: 6. The DNA for the CDR3 is TGCAGTGCTAGAGATCCGGGACAGGGCATTTCACCCCTCCACTTT. It yields the protein CSARDPGQGISPLHF.

The chain links TRBV2 to TRBJ1-2; D is possibly TRBD1 (5 bases). The germline gives CDR1 SNHLY, CDR2 FYNNEI. The V end was cut by 4 bases, the J end by 8 bases, with 8 bases between. This CDR3 has 11 amino acids. The CDR3 DNA follows: TGTGCCAGCAGTGGAGGGGTGGGCTACACCTTC. Encoded protein: CASSGGVGYTF.

The rearrangement joins TRBV4-3 to TRBJ1-2, with D uncertain. This CDR3 spans 13 amino acids. The germline CDR1 and CDR2 sequences are LGHNA and YSLEER. V lost 1 base and J 0 bases, leaving 3 bases between the germline ends. The CDR3 is CASSQGTNYGYTF. CDR3 nucleotide sequence: TGCGCCAGCAGCCAAGGAACTAACTATGGCTACACCTTC.

This clonotype was recorded only once. The rearrangement uses TRBV5-1 and TRBJ1-5; TRBD1 matches at 9 bases. The CDR3 has 15 residues. Germline assignment: CDR1 SGHRS and CDR2 YFSETQ. With 4 bases clipped from V and 1 base from J, the junction kept 3 bases outside the gene matches. The CDR3: CASSPGTGSNQPQHF. The CDR3 DNA reads TGCGCCAGCAGCCCAGGGACAGGGAGCAATCAGCCCCAGCATTTT.

V gene TRBV7-9 combines with J gene TRBJ2-3; 7 bases match TRBD2. V dropped 3 bases and J dropped 5; count of bases not matched to a gene: 8. The CDR3 contains 15 residues. CDR1 is SEHNR, CDR2 FQNEAQ, per germline (reference sequence). The CDR3 coding sequence is TGTGCCAGCAGCTTTCCTCGGGGGGTTGGAGATACGCAGTATTTT. Protein sequence: CASSFPRGVGDTQYF.

This clonotype was recorded at least ten times. J is TRBJ2-1 and V is TRBV11-2; 8 positions match TRBD2. With 5 bases clipped from V and 7 bases from J, the junction kept 13 bases outside the gene matches. The CDR3 is made up of 16 amino acids. Germline V gives CDR1 SGHAT, CDR2 FQNNGV. The CDR3 loop reads CASSRPGTRFQNEQFF. The CDR3 nucleotides read TGTGCCAGCAGCCGCCCCGGGACTAGGTTTCAAAATGAGCAGTTCTTC.

This clonotype showed up many times. The V gene is TRBV20-1, the J gene TRBJ1-2; no reliable D call. The CDR3 is made up of 13 amino acids. The V end was cut by 2 bases, the J end by 5 bases, with 12 bases between. CDR1 DFQATT and CDR2 SNEGSKA come from the germline V gene (reference sequence). The CDR3 protein is CSARYRVVYGYTF. The CDR3 coding sequence is TGCAGTGCTAGATATAGGGTAGTATATGGCTACACCTTC.

This clonotype was seen more than once but under ten times. It is unclear where the CDR3 begins or ends on the DNA, so no DNA is shown, and the CDR3 is as TCRdb lists it. The chain has TRBV21-1 and TRBJ1-4; the listed D gene, TRBD1, was not tested against the DNA. TRBV21-1 is recorded as a pseudogene. The CDR3 is 17 residues long, counting both termini. CDR3 protein: CASGVGAGSATNEKLFF.

The V and J genes are TRBV5-1 and TRBJ1-2; a weak D match, TRBD1 (5 bases). CDR3 length: 14 residues. CDR1 and CDR2 from the germline V gene are SGHRS and YFSETQ. Trimming removed 1 base at V and 5 bases at J, with 12 bases between. CDR3 in amino acids: CASSLPGRVYGYTF. The DNA for the CDR3 is TGCGCCAGCAGCTTGCCTGGCAGGGTTTATGGCTACACCTTC.

This clonotype turned up a few times. The gene calls are TRBV7-9 and TRBJ2-1; 10 nucleotides line up with TRBD2. The CDR3 extends over 16 amino acids. The V gene's germline CDR1 is SEHNR and CDR2 FQNEAQ (reference sequence). Losses at the gene ends were 7 bases for V and 8 bases for J; bases not matched to a gene: 14. The CDR3 reads CASTFIGLAASDEQFF. The CDR3 DNA sequence: TGTGCCAGCACCTTCATAGGACTAGCGGCATCGGATGAGCAGTTCTTC.

The chain uses TRBV11-2 and TRBJ1-2; TRBD1 agrees at 7 bases. CDR1 SGHAT and CDR2 FQNNGV come from the germline V gene. The CDR3 totals 14 residues. V was pared by 6 bases and J by 2 bases, with 6 bases of the junction left unmatched. The CDR3 loop is CASRRTGVNYGYTF. CDR3 nucleotide sequence: TGTGCCAGCAGAAGAACAGGGGTGAACTATGGCTACACCTTC.

The V call is TRBV10-3, the J call TRBJ2-3; D remains unclear. V gave up 11 bases and J gave up 6 bases, with 21 bases separating them. Per germline, CDR1 ENHRY and CDR2 SYGVKD. The CDR3 has 14 residues. Here the CDR3 reads CAARVTSETDTQYF. CDR3 coding DNA: TGTGCCGCTCGAGTGACTTCCGAAACCGATACGCAGTATTTT.

Ten or more counts support this clonotype. This rearrangement joins TRBV6-5 to TRBJ2-7; TRBD1 might be the D (5 bases). Germline CDR1 and CDR2: MNHEY and SVGAGI. V was cut by 3 bases and J by 2 bases, with 11 bases left in between. This CDR3 contains 14 residues. The CDR3 sequence is CASSYGADAYEQYF. The CDR3 DNA sequence: TGTGCCAGCAGTTATGGGGCGGACGCCTACGAGCAGTACTTC.

V gene TRBV4-3 combines with J gene TRBJ2-7; the match to TRBD2 covers 10 bases. This CDR3 comprises 14 residues. V gave up 4 bases and J gave up 4 bases; unmatched junction bases: 4. The V gene's germline CDR1 is LGHNA and CDR2 YSLEER. CDR3 loop: CASSPSGGEYEQYF. The CDR3 nucleotides are TGCGCCAGCAGCCCGAGCGGGGGGGAGTACGAGCAGTACTTC.

The J gene is TRBJ2-7, the V gene TRBV12-3 or TRBV12-4; TRBD2 matches at 10 bases. There are 17 residues in the CDR3. Trimming took 7 bases from V and 3 from J; bases not matched to a gene: 15. DNA of the CDR3: TGTGCCAGCACCTGGGCTAGCGGGGGCCACCAGTTCTACGAGCAGTACTTC. It codes for CASTWASGGHQFYEQYF.

Only a few counts were recorded for this clonotype. This chain uses TRBV18 with TRBJ1-3; D not certain. Germline V CDR1 and CDR2: KGHSH, LQKENI. Trimming left V 0 bases short and J 0 bases short, with 6 bases between. CDR3 length equals 15 residues. The CDR3 reads CASSPPILSGNTIYF. The CDR3 nucleotides are TGTGCCAGCTCACCACCGATTCTCTCTGGAAACACCATATATTTT.

The chain uses TRBV29-1 and TRBJ1-1; D is unresolved. V gave up 3 bases and J gave up 12 bases, with 8 bases separating them. The germline gives CDR1 SQVTM, CDR2 ANQGSEA. This CDR3 spans 9 amino acids. CDR3 DNA sequence: TGCAGCGTTGAGCTAAACCCTTTCTTT. Its translation: CSVELNPFF.

This clonotype showed up many times. The chain employs TRBV2 and TRBJ2-1; no reliable D call. CDR3 length: 11 amino acids. Trimming stripped 2 bases from V and 4 bases from J, with 0 bases between. The germline V gene encodes CDR1 SNHLY and CDR2 FYNNEI. CDR3: CASSEYNEQFF. CDR3 sequence (DNA): TGTGCCAGCAGTGAATACAATGAGCAGTTCTTC.

This clonotype was found a few times. The V call is TRBV7-9, the J call TRBJ1-2, with a tentative D call TRBD1 (6 bases). CDR1 and CDR2 (germline): SEHNR, FQNEAQ (reference sequence). The CDR3 loop spans 11 amino acids. The CDR3 region has the DNA TGTGCGGGCAGGGGCGAAGATGGCTACACCTTC. Its translation: CAGRGEDGYTF.

This CDR3 reads CASSPGTGVGEQYV. CDR3 in DNA: TGTGCCAGCAGCCCCGGGACAGGGGTGGGCGAGCAGTACGTC. The V gene is TRBV5-6, the J gene TRBJ2-7; 10 nucleotides line up with TRBD1. The germline V gene encodes CDR1 SGHDT and CDR2 YYEEEE. V shed 4 bases and J 6 bases; nucleotides not matched to a gene: 7. CDR3 length: 14 residues.

This rearrangement joins TRBV18 to TRBJ2-2; D might be TRBD1 (5 bases). CDR1 and CDR2 (germline): KGHSH, LQKENI. The germline V and J ends were trimmed by 6 bases and 0 bases, with 5 bases remaining between them. This CDR3 comprises 13 residues. CDR3 region: CASSTANTGELFF. Here the CDR3 DNA reads TGTGCCAGCTCGACAGCGAACACCGGGGAGCTGTTTTTT.

The rearrangement uses TRBV14 and TRBJ2-5, with 7 bases matching TRBD1. This CDR3 is 17 amino acids long. The V gene end was trimmed by 2 bases and the J gene end by 1 base; junction bases not matched to a gene: 10. The germline CDR1 and CDR2 sequences are SGHDN and FVKESK. CDR3 residues: CASSQSRGTVTQETQYF. CDR3 in DNA: TGTGCCAGCAGCCAATCCAGAGGGACAGTAACCCAAGAGACCCAGTACTTC.

This clonotype came up a few times. The DNA for the CDR3 is TGTGCCACCAGCGTAGGATTAGGGGCTGAAGCTTTCTTT. Translating it yields CATSVGLGAEAFF. The chain has TRBV15 and TRBJ1-1; possible D gene TRBD1, 5 bases. This CDR3 is 13 amino acids long. V gave up 5 bases and J gave up 6 bases, with 13 bases separating them. Germline lookup yields CDR1 LNHNV and CDR2 YYDKDF (reference sequence).

The table lists this clonotype with a few counts. This sequence joins TRBV5-6 and TRBJ2-2, with D possibly being TRBD2 (5 bases). Germline lookup yields CDR1 SGHDT and CDR2 YYEEEE. The CDR3 runs to 17 residues. V lost 4 bases and J 4 bases, leaving 20 bases between the germline ends. DNA for the CDR3: TGTGCCAGCAGCCGAGAGGTTGGAGTAGCGAGCACCGGGGAGCTGTTTTTT. Translating gives CASSREVGVASTGELFF.

This clonotype was seen more than once but under ten times. The CDR3 bases are TGTGCCACCGACAGGGGACCCTCAGAGGAGCAGTTCTTC. Residues: CATDRGPSEEQFF. The chain links TRBV7-9 to TRBJ2-1; 8 nucleotides agree with TRBD1. The germline CDR1 and CDR2 sequences are SEHNR and FQNEAQ (reference sequence). CDR3 length: 13 residues. Germline trimming cut 10 bases from V and 10 bases from J; bases unmatched to any gene: 12.

This clonotype appeared a few times. The chain recombines TRBV6-2 or TRBV6-3 with TRBJ2-1; 7 bases align to TRBD2. The CDR3 totals 12 residues. Germline V gene lookup returns CDR1 MNHEY and CDR2 SVGEGT. V was clipped by 5 bases and J by 14 bases; unmatched bases: 9. This chain's CDR3 is CASSNAPGGKFF. Here the CDR3 DNA reads TGTGCCAGCAGTAATGCCCCGGGGGGTAAGTTCTTC.